This is a list of T cell receptor beta chains from one sample in a study of shared clonotypes between healthy human individuals. The method was immunoSEQ multiplex PCR; TCRdb's version includes in-frame clones alone and lacks a portion of them. The sample records a few million clones, around 94% being singletons. The material sequenced was naive CD4+ T cells sorted from blood. Every receptor here comes from a man aged 18-30 years in good health. Both conserved end residues are part of each CDR3. Fields, in order: V gene, clone size, D gene, J gene, CDR3 DNA, CDR3 protein. The D gene is left open where the match is weak. Size is omitted from some rows. Given values are once, few, many or a class for expanded clones.

>TRBV11-2|.|.|TRBJ2-1
TGTGCCAGCAGCTCGCCTAATGAGCAGTTCTTC
CASSSPNEQFF
>TRBV6-1|.|TRBD2|TRBJ2-7
TGTGCCAGCAGTGGGACTAGCTCGAGCTCCTACGAGCAGTACTTC
CASSGTSSSSYEQYF
>TRBV2|.|.|TRBJ2-2
TGTGCCAGCATGGTACAGATGAACACCGGGGAGCTGTTTTTT
CASMVQMNTGELFF
>TRBV28|.|.|TRBJ1-5
TGTGCCAGCAGTCCCGTAGGCCAGCCCCAGCATTTT
CASSPVGQPQHF
>TRBV16|.|.|TRBJ2-1
TGTGCCAGCAGCCAATCGATTTTGGCGGGGGCATTCTACAATGAGCAGTTCTTC
CASSQSILAGAFYNEQFF
>TRBV6-1|.|.|TRBJ1-6
TGTGCCAGCAGTGAATCAGACCGATTCTCTTCACCCCTCCACTTT
CASSESDRFSSPLHF
>TRBV18|.|.|TRBJ2-7
TGTGCCAGCTCGCCGGGAAGATACTACGAGCAGTACTTC
CASSPGRYYEQYF
>TRBV6-5|.|TRBD1|TRBJ2-7
TGTGCCAGCAGGCTCCGGGACAGGGGGACCTACGAGCAGTACTTC
CASRLRDRGTYEQYF
>TRBV6-1|once|.|TRBJ2-7
TGTGCCAGCAGGGCGAGATACGAGCAGTACTTC
CASRARYEQYF
>TRBV5-1|.|.|TRBJ2-5
TGCGCCAGCAGCCCCTTGGGACTCAAAGAGACCCAGTACTTC
CASSPLGLKETQYF
>TRBV6-6|.|.|TRBJ1-2
TGTGCCAGCAGTTACGGTGATAACCTTAACTATGGCTACACCTTC
CASSYGDNLNYGYTF
>TRBV5-1|.|TRBD2|TRBJ2-5
TGCGCCAGCAGCGGCGGGGGAGCGGGTCTTCAAGAGACCCAGTACTTC
CASSGGGAGLQETQYF
>TRBV10-3|.|.|TRBJ2-5
TGTGCCATCGGGCAGGGTAGCCAAGAGACCCAGTACTTC
CAIGQGSQETQYF
>TRBV6-5|once|.|TRBJ1-2
TGTGCCAGCAGATCACAGTCTTACTATGGCTACACCTTC
CASRSQSYYGYTF
>TRBV7-2|.|.|TRBJ1-6
TGTGCCAGCAGCTTAGGGGCTCGACCGGGTTCACCCCTCCACTTT
CASSLGARPGSPLHF
>TRBV2|.|TRBD2|TRBJ2-7
TGTGCCAGCACTCCGGCGGGAGTCGGCGACGAGCAGTACTTC
CASTPAGVGDEQYF
>TRBV19|.|.|TRBJ1-2
TGTGCCAGTAGTATGGGACCTCCTCGTCATTACACCTTC
CASSMGPPRHYTF
>TRBV14|once|.|TRBJ2-3
TGTGCCAGCAGCCAAAGGGGTCCAAGGGGAGGCACAGATACGCAGTATTTT
CASSQRGPRGGTDTQYF
>TRBV4-2|.|TRBD2|TRBJ2-3
TGTGCCAGCAGCCAAGAAGGGACTAGCGTTCCAGATACGCAGTATTTT
CASSQEGTSVPDTQYF
>TRBV30|once|.|TRBJ2-2
TGTGCCTGGCGCCAGAACACCGGGGAGCTGTTTTTT
CAWRQNTGELFF
>TRBV18|.|TRBD1|TRBJ1-2
TGTGCCAGCTCACCCGGGACAGGTGAAGGCTACACCTTC
CASSPGTGEGYTF
>TRBV11-2|once|TRBD2|TRBJ2-3
TGTGCCAGCAGCTTCAGGACTAGCGGGGGGGCCACAGATACGCAGTATTTT
CASSFRTSGGATDTQYF
>TRBV2|.|.|TRBJ2-7
TGTGCCAGCAGGGGACGGTACGAGCAGTACTTC
CASRGRYEQYF
>TRBV7-3|.|.|TRBJ2-2
TGTGCCAGCAGCTTATTGAGGGGGAAGGACACCGGGGAGCTGTTTTTT
CASSLLRGKDTGELFF
>TRBV5-4|.|.|TRBJ1-2
TGTGCCAGCAGCCAACGCAGGGATGTAAACTCTGGCTACACCTTC
CASSQRRDVNSGYTF
>TRBV13|.|TRBD2|TRBJ2-1
TGTGCCAGCAGTCCCGGACTAGCGGGGGGCCGCTCCTACAATGAGCAGTTCTTC
CASSPGLAGGRSYNEQFF
>TRBV6-1|.|TRBD1|TRBJ2-2
TGTGCCAGCAGAACACCGGGACAGAGCACCGGGGAGCTGTTTTTT
CASRTPGQSTGELFF
>TRBV7-3|once|.|TRBJ1-2
TGTGCCAGCAGACGGGATGGACGGGATGGCTACACCTTC
CASRRDGRDGYTF
>TRBV7-8|.|.|TRBJ2-5
TGTGCCAGCAGCTTAAGCACAGGCCAAGAGACCCAGTACTTC
CASSLSTGQETQYF